Below are 15 T cell receptor beta chains sequenced from a single sample in a study of OX40 agonist ivuxolimab in advanced cancers. Repertoires were generated with immunoSEQ multiplex PCR, while TCRdb's copy carries only in-frame clones and drops some. The sample lists 60,000 to 70,000 clones; about 88% were seen once. The sequencing here drew on CD4+ or CD8+ T cells sorted from blood, taken in a trial of the OX40 agonist ivuxolimab. These receptors were obtained from an adult with an advanced solid tumor such as melanoma, head and neck, liver or kidney cancer.

This chain joins TRBV13 and TRBJ1-1, with D tentatively TRBD1 (5 bases). This CDR3 region has 13 residues. CDR1 PRHDT and CDR2 FYEKMQ come from the germline V gene (reference sequence). V lost 5 bases to trimming and J lost 4 bases, with 11 bases between them. The CDR3 coding sequence is TGTGCCAGCAGCATTCAGGGAGGCACTGAAGCTTTCTTT. This translates into CASSIQGGTEAFF.

This clone has more than one count but fewer than ten. The chain joins TRBV4-2 to TRBJ2-1; 9 bases line up with TRBD2. In germline, CDR1 is LGHNA, CDR2 YNFKEQ. The CDR3 has 16 residues. After removal of 4 bases from V and 3 bases from J, the junction contained 7 bases not matched to a gene. The chain's CDR3 is CASSPLAGERYNEQFF. The CDR3 region has the DNA TGTGCCAGCAGCCCGTTAGCGGGGGAGCGCTACAATGAGCAGTTCTTC.

This clone was seen just once. The chain has TRBV27 and TRBJ1-2, with D possibly TRBD1 on 5 matching bases. V was pared by 7 bases and J by 4 bases, with 13 bases between. CDR3 length equals 13 residues. Germline CDR1 is MNHEY and CDR2 is SMNVEV (reference sequence). The CDR3 is CASMGPRGYGYTF. The CDR3 DNA is TGTGCCAGCATGGGTCCTAGGGGCTATGGCTACACCTTC.

The V gene is TRBV13, the J gene TRBJ2-1; 10 bases agree with TRBD1. The CDR3 has 15 amino acids. Trimming took 5 bases from V and 9 from J; bases not matched to a gene: 10. Germline assignment: CDR1 PRHDT and CDR2 FYEKMQ (reference sequence). The DNA for the CDR3 is TGTGCCAGCAGCGACTTCGGGACAGGGGACAGTGAGCAGTTCTTC. This encodes CASSDFGTGDSEQFF.

This rearrangement joins TRBV29-1 to TRBJ2-2, with 10 bases aligning to TRBD1. Germline CDR1 SQVTM, CDR2 ANQGSEA. The CDR3 sequence is 14 residues long. J was trimmed by 5 bases and V by 7 bases; bases with no gene match: 7. The chain's CDR3 is CSASGTGVTGELFF. CDR3 bases: TGCAGCGCCTCCGGGACAGGGGTGACCGGGGAGCTGTTTTTT.

This chain links TRBV19 with TRBJ2-1; 10 nucleotides agree with TRBD2. V dropped 2 bases and J dropped 7; count of bases not matched to a gene: 8. The CDR3 has 16 residues. The germline CDR1 and CDR2 sequences are LNHDA and SQIVND (reference sequence). CDR3: CASSIWLAGVFNEQFF. The DNA for the CDR3 is TGTGCCAGTAGTATATGGCTAGCGGGAGTGTTTAATGAGCAGTTCTTC.

The chain employs TRBV10-2 and TRBJ2-7, with D tentatively TRBD1 (6 bases). The germline V gene has CDR1 WSHSY and CDR2 SAAADI. Deletions cut 3 bases from V and 2 bases from J, with 14 bases between. The length of the CDR3 is 15 residues. CDR3 amino acids: CASSDQGLAAYEQYF. DNA of the CDR3: TGCGCCAGCAGTGATCAGGGGCTGGCGGCCTACGAGCAGTACTTC.

The J gene is TRBJ2-7, the V gene TRBV19; 9 bases are a match to TRBD1. In germline, CDR1 is LNHDA, CDR2 SQIVND (reference sequence). V lost 5 bases and J lost 2; bases outside the gene matches: 4. This CDR3 has 14 amino acids. The CDR3 DNA sequence: TGTGCCAGTAGTTTGGGACAGGGAACCTACGAGCAGTACTTC. Protein product: CASSLGQGTYEQYF.

J is TRBJ2-1 and V is TRBV2, with a tentative D call TRBD1 (6 bases). CDR1 is SNHLY, CDR2 FYNNEI, per germline. The CDR3 loop spans 16 amino acids. V gave up 6 bases and J gave up 6 bases, with 21 bases separating them. The CDR3 protein is CASSPSGVAPFNEQFF. In DNA form, the CDR3 reads TGTGCCAGCAGCCCCTCAGGGGTGGCCCCTTTCAATGAGCAGTTCTTC.

Details on this clone: One junction end does not reproduce the germline sequence, and a read error may be involved. The chain couples TRBV27 to TRBJ2-5; D gene ambiguous. This CDR3 has 14 amino acids. Germline loops: CDR1 MNHEY, CDR2 SMNVEV (reference sequence). The CDR3 region has the DNA TGTGCCAGCAGCCCTAACGGGTGGGTAGAGGCCCAGTACTTC. Its translation: CASSPNGWVEAQYF.

This chain connects TRBV27 to TRBJ1-5; D perhaps matches TRBD1 (6 bases). Trimming cost V 7 bases and J 0 bases, with 7 bases left between them. The CDR3 runs to 13 residues. Germline V gene sequence: CDR1 MNHEY, CDR2 SMNVEV (reference sequence). The CDR3 region has the DNA TGTGCCAGCAAGGGGGATAGCAATCAGCCCCAGCATTTT. It is translated as CASKGDSNQPQHF.

The V call is TRBV30, the J call TRBJ1-6, with D uncertain. Trimming removed 2 bases from V and 7 bases from J, with 3 bases in between. The CDR3 is made up of 11 amino acids. The V gene's germline CDR1 is GTSNPN and CDR2 SVGIG (reference sequence). DNA for the CDR3: TGTGCCTGGAGTTTAAATTCACCCCTCCACTTT. Amino acid sequence: CAWSLNSPLHF.

The chain combines TRBV11-2 with TRBJ2-3; D possibly corresponds to TRBD2 (6 bases). V was pared by 5 bases and J by 2 bases, with 14 bases between. Germline assignment: CDR1 SGHAT and CDR2 FQNNGV. The CDR3 is 15 amino acids. The DNA of the CDR3 is TGTGCCAGCAGCAACGGGACTTCCGACACAGATACGCAGTATTTT. The encoded protein is CASSNGTSDTDTQYF.

The chain recombines TRBV30 with TRBJ1-4; 9 bases agree with TRBD1. J gave up 7 bases and V 0 bases, and 12 bases lay outside the gene matches. Germline CDR1 and CDR2: GTSNPN and SVGIG (reference sequence). The CDR3 contains 17 residues. CDR3 residues: CAWSVGTRGQGREKLFF. The DNA of the CDR3 is TGTGCCTGGAGTGTTGGTACTAGGGGACAGGGTCGTGAAAAACTGTTTTTT.

The chain has TRBV7-9 and TRBJ2-7; 8 bases align to TRBD1. This CDR3 is 15 amino acids long. Looked up from germline, CDR1 is SEHNR and CDR2 is FQNEAQ (reference sequence). V was pared by 5 bases and J by 2 bases, with 8 bases of the junction left unmatched. The CDR3 region is CASSSAPTGAYEQYF. In nucleotides, the CDR3 is TGTGCCAGCAGCAGCGCTCCGACAGGGGCCTACGAGCAGTACTTC.